This TCR beta chain derives from a study of tissue T cells after allogeneic stem cell transplantation. Turning to the study itself: Patients with graft-versus-host disease had grafts: four unmodified, three CD34-selected and T-cell-depleted. Several lines of graft-versus-host disease therapy were given to all patients, all with gastrointestinal involvement. Viable blood and marrow gave sorted CD3+ T cells if numbers allowed.

CDR1 is SGHRS and CDR2 is YFSETQ in the germline V gene. The CDR3 sequence is 13 residues long. V was shortened by 0 bases and J by 6 bases, with 9 bases between the two germline ends. Study-level points and caveats: Few T cell clones were shared across patients, but motif clusters showed tissue-specific shared signatures.

Data came from immunoSEQ multiplex PCR; TCRdb stores just in-frame clones and leaves some out. The sample records some 25,000 clones, 91% being singletons. Concerning this clone itself: What it binds is unknown.

Sample: blood, taken before transplantation. The receptor comes from a male donor older than 55 who later had graft-versus-host disease after an allogeneic stem cell transplant. This chain joins TRBV5-1 and TRBJ1-2; D uncertain. CDR3 sequence (DNA): TGCGCCAGCAGCTTGGCAGATCTACATGGCTACACCTTC. Its protein product is CASSLADLHGYTF.